This T cell receptor beta chain derives from a study of PD-L1 blockade in urothelial cancer. Across the whole study: About 90% of the roughly 29 patients were men who had bladder-origin urothelial cancer. General study results and limits: Where pretreatment blood TCR clonality fell below the median, better survival was predicted. At the 3-week point, tumor-associated blood clones expanded more in durable-benefit patients.

The CDR3 extends over 14 amino acids. Germline V gene sequence: CDR1 GTSNPN, CDR2 SVGIG (reference sequence). The repertoire was sequenced with immunoSEQ multiplex PCR; TCRdb's copy has only in-frame clones and lacks some. The sample has about 81,000 clones, around 90% seen once. This clone was counted a few times. Its antigen is not identified. The junction differs from germline at one of its ends, possibly a read error. Time point here: pretreatment peripheral blood. V and J are TRBV30 and TRBJ1-3; 10 bases map to TRBD1. Here the sequenced sample was PBMCs, taken around atezolizumab (anti-PD-L1) treatment. The TCR was taken from a woman at least 80 years old with urothelial cancer. CDR3 region: CAGRQGAPGNTIYF. CDR3 DNA sequence: TGTGCCGGGAGACAGGGGGCGCCGGGAAACACCATATATTTT.